The T cell receptor (beta chain) described here comes from a study of cytomegalovirus exposure and HLA in healthy donors. Among the donors, all were healthy bone marrow donors. Points on this clone: Its matching antigen is unknown.

Findings and caveats of the study: What a later analysis reportedly showed was that an Asian-associated ancestry cluster had fewer N-insertions than the approximately 670-donor mean. In a later analysis, a missense DCLRE1C variant was linked to TCR beta V- and J-gene trimming.

Primers included in the PCR were 60 Vbeta and 13 Jbeta primers. Method: immunoSEQ multiplex PCR; TCRdb's copy keeps in-frame clones and lacks some. The sample shows about 100,000 clones, less than 80% of them seen only once. Germline assignment: CDR1 SEHNR and CDR2 FQNEAQ (reference sequence). The CDR3 spans 12 residues. V lost 8 bases and J lost 1, with 6 bases in between. The sequence derives from a man aged 35 to 55 in good health and CMV-seronegative. This rearrangement joins TRBV7-9 to TRBJ1-3, with unresolved D. Sequencing was done on a sample of PBMCs. This CDR3 is CASGQSGNTIYF. Written as DNA, the CDR3 is TGTGCCAGCGGCCAGTCTGGAAACACCATATATTTT.